The next 3 T cell receptor beta chains were all read from a single sample in a study of cytomegalovirus exposure and HLA in healthy donors. The table came from immunoSEQ multiplex PCR; TCRdb's copy has only in-frame clones and leaves some out. Among under 200,000 clones, roughly 89% were seen once, and the ten largest hold around 10%. The sequenced sample was PBMCs. These receptors all come from a woman aged 18-30 years in good health and CMV-seropositive.

V is TRBV9 and J is TRBJ1-3; 12 bases align to TRBD1. V lost 0 bases to trimming and J lost 2 bases; unmatched junction nucleotides: 3. This CDR3 contains 17 residues. Germline V gene sequence: CDR1 SGDLS, CDR2 YYNGEE. CDR3 sequence (DNA): TGTGCCAGCAGCGTAGTGGGACAGGGGGCGCCTGGAAACACCATATATTTT. Protein: CASSVVGQGAPGNTIYF.

The rearrangement joins TRBV7-2 to TRBJ2-7, with 8 nucleotides matching TRBD1. Losses at the gene ends were 1 base for V and 2 bases for J; bases not matched to a gene: 4. The CDR3 runs to 15 residues. Germline-derived CDR1 and CDR2 are SGHTA and FQGNSA. CDR3 sequence (DNA): TGTGCCAGCAGCTTAGGTGGGACAGGAGCCTACGAGCAGTACTTC. It translates to CASSLGGTGAYEQYF.

The chain joins TRBV7-9 to TRBJ2-7, with D unresolved. With 1 base removed from V and 2 bases from J, the gap between germline ends came to 9 bases. The germline V gene has CDR1 SEHNR and CDR2 FQNEAQ (reference sequence). The CDR3 runs to 14 residues. This CDR3 reads CASSLETRPYEQYF. The CDR3 nucleotides are TGTGCCAGCAGCTTAGAGACTCGCCCCTACGAGCAGTACTTC.